The clone carrying this T cell receptor beta chain was counted a single time. Its matching antigen is unknown. The data originate from a study of blood T cells in healthy people across ages. Study information: Using template switching, researchers captured about one barcoded beta molecule for each two T cells.

Germline values: CDR1 MNHEY, CDR2 SMNVEV (reference sequence). This CDR3 region has 14 residues. Findings of the study overall: The fall in TCR beta diversity per million T cells was roughly linear with age. With naive T cell percentage, TCR beta diversity showed a strong correlation.

A second PCR, run for roughly 7 to 12 cycles, used a sample-barcoded 5' primer plus a J-beta primer mix. Using its own MiXCR run on the 5' RACE reads, TCRdb lists one record per CDR3 protein. The top ten hold 3.6% of the sample, which has around 520,000 distinct CDR3 sequences, over 25% seen once. These data are also associated with another study on T cells of mothers and their children. That source adds: Overlap ran slightly, non-significantly higher for related than unrelated mother-child pairs.

The TCR originated in a boy between 2 and 15 years old in good health. The source material was blood. The chain has TRBV27 and TRBJ2-5, with D possibly called TRBD1 or TRBD2 (5 bases each). The closer fit of TRBJ2-1 to the DNA end suggests the J call may be wrong. This chain's CDR3 is CASSLSGTAIRQFF. DNA of the CDR3: TGTGCCAGCAGTTTATCAGGGACGGCCATTCGGCAGTTCTTC.